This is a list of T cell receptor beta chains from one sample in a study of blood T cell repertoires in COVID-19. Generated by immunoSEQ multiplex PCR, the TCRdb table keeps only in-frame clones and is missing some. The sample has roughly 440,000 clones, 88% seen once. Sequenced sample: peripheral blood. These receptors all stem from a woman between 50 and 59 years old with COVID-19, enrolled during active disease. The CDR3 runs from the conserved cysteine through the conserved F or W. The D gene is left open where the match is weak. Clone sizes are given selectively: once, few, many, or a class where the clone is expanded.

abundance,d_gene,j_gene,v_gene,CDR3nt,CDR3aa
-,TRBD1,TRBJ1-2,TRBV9,TGTGCCAGCAGCGTACCAGCAGGGGGCCTGGGCTATGGCTACACCTTC,CASSVPAGGLGYGYTF
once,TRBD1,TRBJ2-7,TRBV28,TGTGCCAGCAGCCCGGGACAGCTCTACGAGCAGTACTTC,CASSPGQLYEQYF
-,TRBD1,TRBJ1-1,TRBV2,TGTGCCAGCAGCCCGGACAGGGGGCGCACTGAAGCTTTCTTT,CASSPDRGRTEAFF
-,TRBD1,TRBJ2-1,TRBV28,TGTGCCAGCAGTTCCGCAGGGGGCGCCCCAGGGAATGAGCAGTTCTTC,CASSSAGGAPGNEQFF
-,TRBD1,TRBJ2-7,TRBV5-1,TGCGCCAGCAGCTTAGGGCAGGGGGTGATCTACGAGCAGTACTTC,CASSLGQGVIYEQYF
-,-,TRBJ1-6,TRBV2,TGTGCCAGCAGTGAAGCCGGACTTACGGCCCGGCCCCTCCACTTT,CASSEAGLTARPLHF
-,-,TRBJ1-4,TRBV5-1,TGCGCCAGCAGCGTGACAGGACCGGCAACTAATGAAAAACTGTTTTTT,CASSVTGPATNEKLFF
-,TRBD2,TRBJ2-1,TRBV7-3,TGTGCCAGCAGTCCCCTAGCGGGGGTAGGGGAGCAGTTCTTC,CASSPLAGVGEQFF
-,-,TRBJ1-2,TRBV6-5,TGTGCCAGCAGTTACGCAGGGGATGGCTATGGCTACACCTTC,CASSYAGDGYGYTF
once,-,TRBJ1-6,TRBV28,TGTGCCAGCAGTTTACCAGGACAGCTTAATTCACCCCTCCACTTT,CASSLPGQLNSPLHF
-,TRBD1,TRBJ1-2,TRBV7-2,TGTGCCAGCAGCGGTGACAGGGAAGTTTTAGCTAACTATGGCTACACCTTC,CASSGDREVLANYGYTF
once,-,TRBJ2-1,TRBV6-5,TGTGCCAGCAACCGACAGGCTCCGGACCACAATGAGCAGTTCTTC,CASNRQAPDHNEQFF
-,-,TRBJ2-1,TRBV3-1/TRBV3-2,TGTGCCACCGAGGGGGGGCGTGAGCAGTTCTTC,CATEGGREQFF
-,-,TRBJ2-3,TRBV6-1,TGTGCCAGCAGTGAAGCTTGGGGCCTCGGCACAGATACGCAGTATTTT,CASSEAWGLGTDTQYF
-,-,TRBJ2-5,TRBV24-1,TGTGCCACCAGTGATGGGACACCTCAAGAGACCCAGTACTTC,CATSDGTPQETQYF
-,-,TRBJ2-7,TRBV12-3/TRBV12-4,TGTGCCAGCAGTTTATCCAGGGGCTACGAGCAGTACTTC,CASSLSRGYEQYF
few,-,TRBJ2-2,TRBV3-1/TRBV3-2,TGTGCCAGCAGCCACGTTAGCACCGGGGAGCTGTTTTTT,CASSHVSTGELFF
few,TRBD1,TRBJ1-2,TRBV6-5,TGTGCCAGTAAAAGGGACCAGGGGGCGAAAGGCTACACCTTC,CASKRDQGAKGYTF
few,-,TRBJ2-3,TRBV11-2,TGTGCCAGCAGCCCACGGGGGACCACAGATACGCAGTATTTT,CASSPRGTTDTQYF
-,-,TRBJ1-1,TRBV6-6,TGTGCCAGCAGTTACCTTCAGGAAGCTTTCTTT,CASSYLQEAFF
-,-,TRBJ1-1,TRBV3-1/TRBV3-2,TGTGCCAGCAGCCAAGGCAGGGTGGAGACTGAAGCTTTCTTT,CASSQGRVETEAFF
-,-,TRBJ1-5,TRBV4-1,TGCGCCAGCAGCCCGCAGGGTAACAGCGTCAGCCCCCAGCATTTT,CASSPQGNSVSPQHF
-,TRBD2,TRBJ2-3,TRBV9,TGTGCCAGCAGCGTAGGAACTAGCGGATTCACAGATACGCAGTATTTT,CASSVGTSGFTDTQYF
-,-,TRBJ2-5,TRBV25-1,TGTGCCAGCAGTGAAATATGGCGACCGGAGGGAGAGACCCAGTACTTC,CASSEIWRPEGETQYF
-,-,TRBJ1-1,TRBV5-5,TGTGCCAGCAGCTTCGCAAACAGCCCACACTTT,CASSFANSPHF
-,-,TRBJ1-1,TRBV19,TGTGCCAGTAGTATCACAGGGATAAACACTGAAGCTTTCTTT,CASSITGINTEAFF
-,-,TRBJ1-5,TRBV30,TGTGCCTGGAGCTCTTACAGGGTTATCAATCAGCCCCAGCATTTT,CAWSSYRVINQPQHF
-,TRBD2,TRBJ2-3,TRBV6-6,TGTGCCAGCAGCCTCCTAGCGGGTAGCACAGATACGCAGTATTTT,CASSLLAGSTDTQYF
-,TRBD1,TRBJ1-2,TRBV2,TGTGCCAGCAGGGGGGACAGGGGATTTATCCTCTATGGCTACACCTTC,CASRGDRGFILYGYTF
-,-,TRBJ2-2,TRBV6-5,TGTGCCAGCAGCCGAGAGCGGGCGGGGACCGGGGAGCTGTTTTTT,CASSRERAGTGELFF
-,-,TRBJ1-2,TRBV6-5,TGTGCCAGCACCCCCGGGGGTGAGGGAGGCTACACCTTC,CASTPGGEGGYTF
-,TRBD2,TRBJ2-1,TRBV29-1,TGCAGCGTTGGGGACTACACCTACAATGAGCAGTTCTTC,CSVGDYTYNEQFF
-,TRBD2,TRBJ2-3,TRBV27,TGTGCCAGCAGTTCGGGGGGGAGGCAGTATTTT,CASSSGGRQYF
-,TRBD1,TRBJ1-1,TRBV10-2,TGCGCCAGCGGGGGACAGGGGCCCGAAGCTTTCTTT,CASGGQGPEAFF
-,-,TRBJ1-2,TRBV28,TGTGCCAGCAGTTTTGCCCTGGACAGCCCCTATGGCTACACCTTC,CASSFALDSPYGYTF
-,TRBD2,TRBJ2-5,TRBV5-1,TGCGCCAGCAGCGGGGGACTAACCATTCTCACCGGCCAACCCAACCAAGAGACCCAGTACTTC,CASSGGLTILTGQPNQETQYF
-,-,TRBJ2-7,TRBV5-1,TGCGCCAGCAGACAGGGCGACGAGCAGTACTTC,CASRQGDEQYF
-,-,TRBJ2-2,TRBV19,TGTGCCAGTAGTCCTCCGAGGCGACGCGGCGCGAACACCGGGGAGCTGTTTTTT,CASSPPRRRGANTGELFF
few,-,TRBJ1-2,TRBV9,TGTGCCAGCAGCGTAGAAATAGGAGGAAACTATGGCTACACCTTC,CASSVEIGGNYGYTF
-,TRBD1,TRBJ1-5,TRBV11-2,TGTGCCAGCAGCCGGACAGGGTTCGGCAATCAGCCCCAGCATTTT,CASSRTGFGNQPQHF
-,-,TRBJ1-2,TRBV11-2,TGTGCCAGCAGCTTAGGCGAGGGATTCAACTATGGCTACACCTTC,CASSLGEGFNYGYTF
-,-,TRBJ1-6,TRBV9,TGTGCCAGCACCCGGGGGATTAGCTCCTATAATTCACCCCTCCACTTT,CASTRGISSYNSPLHF
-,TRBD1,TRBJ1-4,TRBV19,TGTGCCAGTAGTATCGGCCTTGGGGACAGGGGTTTTTTT,CASSIGLGDRGFF
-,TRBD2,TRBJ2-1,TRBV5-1,TGCGCCAGCAGCTGGGGACTACAGAGTTACAATGAGCAGTTCTTC,CASSWGLQSYNEQFF
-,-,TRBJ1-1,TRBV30,TGTGCCTGGAGTGGCGGGGTTAACACTGAAGCTTTCTTT,CAWSGGVNTEAFF
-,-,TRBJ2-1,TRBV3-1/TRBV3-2,TGTGCCAGCAGCCATCGGGAAGCTAATGAGCAGTTCTTC,CASSHREANEQFF
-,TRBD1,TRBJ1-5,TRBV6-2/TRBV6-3,TGTGCCAGCAGTCGTCACCGCGGGACAGGGGGCGGCAATCAGCCCCAGCATTTT,CASSRHRGTGGGNQPQHF
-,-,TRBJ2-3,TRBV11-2,TGTGCCAGCAGCTCGGCAGGAGATACGCAGTATTTT,CASSSAGDTQYF
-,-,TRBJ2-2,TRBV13,TGTGCCAGCAGCCCCCCAACCGGGGAGCTGTTTTTT,CASSPPTGELFF
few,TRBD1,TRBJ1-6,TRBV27,TGTGCCAGCAGTTTAGGGACAGGGGGAGTAGGACCCCTCCACTTT,CASSLGTGGVGPLHF
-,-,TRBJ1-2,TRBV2,TGTGCCAGCAGTGATGGGAGGGGAAGGGTTGGCTACACCTTC,CASSDGRGRVGYTF
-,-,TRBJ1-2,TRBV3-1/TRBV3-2,TGTGCCAGCAGGCAGAACTTCGCGGGCGGTTATGGCTACACCTTC,CASRQNFAGGYGYTF
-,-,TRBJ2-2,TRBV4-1,TGCGCCAGCAGCCAAATGCCCAGGGAGGCGGGCACCGGGGAGCTGTTTTTT,CASSQMPREAGTGELFF
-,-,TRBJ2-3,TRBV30,TGTGCCTGTGTCGGTTCTAGCACAGATACGCAGTATTTT,CACVGSSTDTQYF
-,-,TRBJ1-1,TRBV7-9,TGTGCCAGCAGCCCGAGAATGGGGGCAGTGGACACTGAAGCTTTCTTT,CASSPRMGAVDTEAFF
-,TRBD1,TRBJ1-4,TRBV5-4,TGTGCCAGCAGCTTGGGACAGGGCTCAACTAATGAAAAACTGTTTTTT,CASSLGQGSTNEKLFF
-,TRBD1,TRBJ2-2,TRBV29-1,TGCAGCGTTAAGGGACAGACATCCACCGGGGAGCTGTTTTTT,CSVKGQTSTGELFF